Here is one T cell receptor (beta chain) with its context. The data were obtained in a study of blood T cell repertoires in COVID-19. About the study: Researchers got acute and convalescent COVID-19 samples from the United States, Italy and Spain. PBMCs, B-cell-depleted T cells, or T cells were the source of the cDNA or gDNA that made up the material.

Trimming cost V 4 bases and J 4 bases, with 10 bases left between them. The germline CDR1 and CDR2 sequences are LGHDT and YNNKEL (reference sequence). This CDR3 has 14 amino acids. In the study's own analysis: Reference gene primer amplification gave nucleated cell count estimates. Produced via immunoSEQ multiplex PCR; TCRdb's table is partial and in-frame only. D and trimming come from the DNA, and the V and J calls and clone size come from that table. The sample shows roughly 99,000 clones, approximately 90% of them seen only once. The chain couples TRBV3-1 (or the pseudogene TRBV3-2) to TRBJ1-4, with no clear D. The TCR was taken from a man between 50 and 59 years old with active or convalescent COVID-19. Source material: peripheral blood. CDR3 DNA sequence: TGTGCCAGCAGCCGTGATGCGAGTAATGAAAAACTGTTTTTT. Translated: CASSRDASNEKLFF.